This T cell receptor (beta chain) was recorded in a study of shared clonotypes between healthy human individuals. About the study: Sampling drew on donors who were a couple of women and a few men aged 18 to 49. The study's findings and limits: Rarefaction analysis demonstrated incomplete sorted-subset sequencing notwithstanding large depth. The generation probabilities recorded for non-shared clonotypes fell below those of clonotypes shared by all four donors.

TCRdb's copy holds only in-frame clones and misses some; the assay was immunoSEQ multiplex PCR. The table lists about 960,000 clones, 76% of them singletons. The CD4+ fraction was divided into a CD45RA+ naive subset and a CD45RA-negative memory subset. This clone was counted once. The antigen remains undetermined. V was trimmed by 5 bases and J by 0 bases, leaving 14 bases between them. There are 16 residues in the CDR3. Germline loops: CDR1 MNHNY, CDR2 SVGAGI (reference sequence). The chain is built from TRBV6-6 and TRBJ2-4, with D tentatively TRBD1 or TRBD2 (5 bases each). The sequencing sample was made of memory CD4+ T cells sorted from blood. Subset meaning: CD45RA-negative fraction. This receptor was identified in a man between 18 and 29 years old in good health. CDR3 sequence (DNA): TGTGCCAGCAGTCTCCAGGGAGAATCAGCCAAAAACATTCAGTACTTC. Translated, it gives CASSLQGESAKNIQYF.